This T cell receptor (beta chain) came from a study of memory CD4+ T cells and cytomegalovirus serostatus. As for the study in general: Donors were healthy Belgian adults, some 10 CMV seropositive and around 24 seronegative. Study-wide results and limits: About 40% of the roughly 150 known CMV-associated TCRbeta sequences appeared in CD4+ memory. Suggested: most of the CMV-linked TCR signature lies in CD4+ memory cells.

About this clone: Its antigen is as yet unknown.

Single viable CD3+CD4+CD8-CD45RO+ cells were sorted as the memory CD4+ T cells. Positive selection with CD4 microbeads enriched total CD4+ T cells. With 5 bases clipped from V and 5 bases from J, the junction kept 8 bases outside the gene matches. CDR3 length: 14 amino acids. Germline CDR1 is LNHDA and CDR2 is SQIVND (reference sequence). Some clones are missing from TCRdb's copy, which holds only in-frame ones; the method was immunoSEQ multiplex PCR. This sample carries 54,000 or so clones, about 81% of them seen once, and the ten largest clones take around 1%. This TCR derives from an adult in good health and CMV-seronegative. The chain recombines TRBV19 with TRBJ1-1; TRBD1 agrees at 7 bases. Sequencing was performed on memory CD4+ T cells from blood. CDR3 sequence reads: CASSVRQGGTEAFF. The CDR3 bases are TGTGCCAGTAGTGTTAGACAGGGAGGTACTGAAGCTTTCTTT.